This TCR beta chain was identified during a study of blood T cell repertoires in COVID-19. Study-level information: Sample material is recorded as cDNA or gDNA derived from T cells, B-cell-depleted T cells, or PBMCs.

Germline V gene lookup returns CDR1 MNHEY and CDR2 SVGAGI. V was clipped by 2 bases and J by 9 bases; unmatched bases: 7. The CDR3 runs to 14 residues. The data were produced by immunoSEQ multiplex PCR, yet TCRdb's version contains in-frame clones alone and is incomplete. The sample gives 30,000 to 40,000 clones, 80% to 90% of which show up once; around 14% is in the top ten. V and J are TRBV6-5 and TRBJ2-1; TRBD2 matches 7 bases. What was sequenced was peripheral blood. This sequence was found in a man aged 55 to 70 with active COVID-19. CDR3 nucleotides: TGTGCCAGCAGTTACGTCGTTTTAGCGGGTGAGCAGTTCTTC. It codes for CASSYVVLAGEQFF.